Listed below are T cell receptor beta chains from one sample, sequenced in a study of CD8+ T cells in alopecia areata. Using immunoSEQ multiplex PCR, the repertoire was profiled, and TCRdb retains in-frame clones only, with some absent. In the table there are 150,000 to 200,000 clones, 55% of which are singletons. The sample taken for sequencing was CD4+ T cells sorted from blood. These receptors were collected from a human donor in good health. The CDR3 runs from the conserved cysteine through the conserved F or W. D genes are given only for firm matches. For some rows the clone size is stated as once, few or many, or as a class when expanded; others skip it.

V	size	D	J	CDR3	DNA
TRBV15	-	TRBD1	TRBJ1-1	CATSRKRQGPNTEAFF	TGTGCCACCAGCAGAAAGAGACAGGGACCGAACACTGAAGCTTTCTTT
TRBV29-1	-	-	TRBJ1-2	CSVEVPDGYTF	TGCAGCGTTGAAGTTCCGGATGGCTACACCTTC
TRBV11-1	-	-	TRBJ2-7	CASSLNGPGYEQYF	TGTGCCAGCAGCTTAAACGGTCCGGGCTACGAGCAGTACTTC
TRBV6-6	-	-	TRBJ1-5	CASSEERVGQPQHF	TGTGCCAGCAGCGAGGAGAGGGTGGGTCAGCCCCAGCATTTT
TRBV5-4	-	TRBD2	TRBJ2-1	CASSLPSGTYNEQFF	TGTGCCAGCAGCTTGCCTAGCGGGACCTACAATGAGCAGTTCTTC
TRBV5-6	-	-	TRBJ2-1	CASSLGPKPSYNEQFF	TGTGCCAGCAGCTTGGGCCCGAAGCCCTCCTACAATGAGCAGTTCTTC
TRBV7-9	-	-	TRBJ2-7	CASSLPTTERQYF	TGTGCCAGCAGCTTACCCACGACTGAAAGGCAGTACTTC
TRBV29-1	-	-	TRBJ2-7	CSVEEGGSHEQYF	TGCAGCGTTGAAGAAGGGGGGAGTCACGAGCAGTACTTC
TRBV6-6	-	TRBD2	TRBJ2-1	CASGIHGGGRDEQFF	TGTGCCAGCGGTATCCACGGGGGGGGTAGGGATGAGCAGTTCTTC
TRBV15	-	-	TRBJ1-2	CATSRDDFGYGYTF	TGTGCCACCAGCAGAGACGACTTTGGCTATGGCTACACCTTC
TRBV28	-	TRBD1	TRBJ2-7	CASSGGQGANEQYF	TGTGCCAGCAGTGGCGGACAGGGGGCGAACGAGCAGTACTTC
TRBV28	-	-	TRBJ2-1	CATGRTAEFF	TGTGCCACGGGACGTACGGCGGAGTTCTTC
TRBV25-1	-	TRBD1	TRBJ1-2	CASRFGQGNGYTF	TGTGCCAGCAGGTTCGGACAGGGGAACGGCTACACCTTC
TRBV2	-	-	TRBJ1-1	CASSAEHLNTEAFF	TGTGCCAGCAGTGCGGAACACTTGAACACTGAAGCTTTCTTT
TRBV9	-	-	TRBJ2-5	CASSVGGSGVAETQYF	TGTGCCAGCAGCGTCGGTGGTAGCGGTGTCGCCGAGACCCAGTACTTC
TRBV29-1	-	TRBD1	TRBJ2-5	CSGNRGETQYF	TGCAGCGGCAACAGGGGAGAGACCCAGTACTTC
TRBV7-2	-	-	TRBJ1-2	CASSFPVHYGYTF	TGTGCCAGCAGCTTTCCGGTCCACTATGGCTACACCTTC
TRBV4-1	once	-	TRBJ1-1	CASSQGLTHTEAFF	TGCGCCAGCAGCCAAGGACTAACCCACACTGAAGCTTTCTTT
TRBV28	once	-	TRBJ2-6	CASSLSGGPGANVLTF	TGTGCCAGCAGTTTATCCGGGGGGCCTGGGGCCAACGTCCTGACTTTC
TRBV14	few	-	TRBJ2-3	CASSQGPGDTQYF	TGTGCCAGCAGCCAAGGGCCCGGGGATACGCAGTATTTT
TRBV29-1	few	-	TRBJ2-4	CSVLTEGNIQYF	TGCAGCGTGTTGACCGAAGGGAACATTCAGTACTTC
TRBV27	-	-	TRBJ2-3	CASNRHGTDTQYF	TGTGCCAGCAACCGTCATGGCACAGATACGCAGTATTTT
TRBV6-6	-	TRBD2	TRBJ2-2	CASSSSGRAGIGELFF	TGTGCCAGCAGTTCTAGCGGGAGGGCCGGGATCGGGGAGCTGTTTTTT
TRBV5-4	few	-	TRBJ1-5	CASSLEGSNQPQHF	TGTGCCAGCAGCTTGGAGGGGAGCAATCAGCCCCAGCATTTT
TRBV15	-	TRBD1	TRBJ2-5	CATSRTGGSETQYF	TGTGCCACCAGCAGAACAGGGGGGAGTGAGACCCAGTACTTC
TRBV11-2	-	TRBD2	TRBJ2-2	CASSLMGRVAGELFF	TGTGCCAGCAGCTTAATGGGGAGGGTTGCCGGGGAGCTGTTTTTT
TRBV5-1	-	TRBD1	TRBJ1-2	CASSLAGQVAGYTF	TGCGCCAGCAGCTTGGCCGGACAGGTAGCTGGCTACACCTTC
TRBV29-1	-	-	TRBJ1-2	CSVEEGAGGYTF	TGCAGCGTTGAAGAGGGGGCTGGTGGCTACACCTTC
TRBV27	few	TRBD2	TRBJ2-6	CASSPGLANSGANVLTF	TGTGCCAGCAGTCCCGGACTAGCCAACTCTGGGGCCAACGTCCTGACTTTC
TRBV5-1	-	-	TRBJ1-1	CASSDVLGGNEAFF	TGCGCCAGCAGCGACGTTTTGGGTGGGAATGAAGCTTTCTTT
TRBV5-1	-	TRBD1	TRBJ2-1	CASSLVADRGNNEQFF	TGCGCCAGCAGCTTGGTAGCGGACAGGGGCAACAATGAGCAGTTCTTC
TRBV29-1	-	-	TRBJ2-3	CSVGWDTQYF	TGCAGCGTTGGTTGGGATACGCAGTATTTT
TRBV27	-	-	TRBJ1-4	CASSLGLMGEKLFF	TGTGCCAGCAGTTTGGGGCTCATGGGCGAAAAACTGTTTTTT
TRBV7-2	-	-	TRBJ1-2	CASSFLQGETF	TGTGCCAGCAGCTTTCTGCAGGGAGAGACCTTC
TRBV11-2	-	-	TRBJ2-6	CASSLVGGRVSTGANVLTF	TGTGCCAGCAGCTTAGTCGGTGGCAGGGTATCGACTGGGGCCAACGTCCTGACTTTC
TRBV5-1	-	TRBD2	TRBJ2-7	CASSLAGSGLTYEQYF	TGCGCCAGCAGCTTGGCCGGTAGCGGGCTTACCTACGAGCAGTACTTC
TRBV19	-	-	TRBJ1-2	CASREGLNLGYTF	TGTGCCAGTAGGGAGGGGCTCAACCTCGGCTACACCTTC
TRBV4-1	-	-	TRBJ1-1	CASRGILKNTEAFF	TGCGCCAGCAGAGGCATTCTGAAAAACACTGAAGCTTTCTTT
TRBV6-5	-	-	TRBJ1-2	CASRLDAGQKGYTF	TGTGCCAGCAGACTGGACGCTGGACAGAAAGGGTACACCTTC
TRBV14	few	-	TRBJ1-1	CASSQDSLGTEAFF	TGTGCCAGCAGCCAAGACTCTCTAGGCACTGAAGCTTTCTTT
TRBV28	-	-	TRBJ2-2	CASSPSFSGYTGELFF	TGTGCCAGCAGCCCCTCCTTCTCGGGCTACACCGGGGAGCTGTTTTTT
TRBV15	once	TRBD1	TRBJ2-3	CATSRDGTASTDTQYF	TGTGCCACCAGCAGAGATGGGACAGCAAGCACAGATACGCAGTATTTT
TRBV28	-	-	TRBJ2-7	CASSFAIGEQYF	TGTGCCAGCAGTTTCGCAATTGGCGAGCAGTACTTC
TRBV30	few	-	TRBJ1-6	CAWSRDTNNSPLHF	TGTGCCTGGAGCCGGGACACAAATAATTCACCCCTCCACTTT
TRBV29-1	-	TRBD1	TRBJ2-7	CSALGQGSYEQYF	TGCAGCGCCCTAGGACAGGGATCCTACGAGCAGTACTTC
TRBV2	-	-	TRBJ2-7	CASSGGAQRSEQYF	TGTGCCAGCAGTGGGGGCGCGCAGAGGAGCGAGCAGTACTTC
TRBV7-6	-	-	TRBJ2-7	CASSWTTGSEQYF	TGTGCCAGCAGCTGGACCACAGGGAGCGAGCAGTACTTC
TRBV29-1	-	-	TRBJ2-5	CSVEPLQETQYF	TGCAGCGTTGAACCCCTTCAAGAGACCCAGTACTTC
TRBV6-6	-	-	TRBJ2-7	CASSYSGARLGYEQYF	TGTGCCAGCAGTTACTCAGGGGCGCGACTAGGGTACGAGCAGTACTTC
TRBV15	-	TRBD2	TRBJ2-1	CATSRGSSGRIEQFF	TGTGCCACCAGCAGAGGCTCTAGCGGGAGGATTGAGCAGTTCTTC
TRBV5-1	-	TRBD2	TRBJ2-7	CASSLSGSAEQYF	TGCGCCAGCAGCTTAAGCGGGAGTGCCGAGCAGTACTTC
TRBV29-1	-	-	TRBJ1-2	CSVEDPTANYGYTF	TGCAGCGTTGAAGACCCGACAGCCAACTATGGCTACACCTTC
TRBV14	-	-	TRBJ1-2	CASSQRGSYGYTF	TGTGCCAGCAGCCAACGGGGCTCCTATGGCTACACCTTC
TRBV5-1	-	-	TRBJ2-7	CASPLGGGYSYEQYF	TGCGCCAGCCCCCTTGGGGGAGGATACTCCTACGAGCAGTACTTC
TRBV9	-	TRBD1	TRBJ2-7	CASSRDSSYEQYF	TGTGCCAGCAGCCGGGACAGCTCCTACGAGCAGTACTTC
TRBV11-2	-	-	TRBJ2-4	CASRPGQGGIRAKNIQYF	TGTGCCAGCAGGCCGGGACAAGGGGGGATAAGAGCCAAAAACATTCAGTACTTC
TRBV25-1	-	-	TRBJ2-3	CASARTGRTDTQYF	TGTGCCAGCGCCCGGACGGGACGCACAGATACGCAGTATTTT
TRBV29-1	-	-	TRBJ1-1	CSVVRQMNTEAFF	TGCAGCGTTGTTCGTCAGATGAACACTGAAGCTTTCTTT
TRBV7-2	-	TRBD2	TRBJ2-7	CASSRRSSGRGSSYEQYF	TGTGCCAGCAGCCGTCGCTCTAGCGGGAGAGGGAGCTCCTACGAGCAGTACTTC